This T cell receptor (beta chain) was identified during a study of human T cells and chemical hapten exposure. Study-level results: There were significantly more large CDR3 similarity clusters among expanded TCRs than among controls.

This clonotype was seen at least ten times. Its antigen is as yet unknown. Compared with germline, one end of the junction differs, possibly owing to a read error. Germline CDR1 and CDR2: SSHAT and FNYEAQ (reference sequence). There are 14 residues in the CDR3. This sample's time point: pre-sensitization, week 0. This sample's treatment: therapeutic diphenylcyclopropenone sensitization with weekly scalp DPC. Patches went on only after blood had been drawn each time. A single record per CDR3 protein comes from TCRdb applying MiXCR to the RACE reads. This sample carries about 85,000 distinct CDR3 sequences, 8.5% of them seen once, and the ten largest clones take 2.6%.

The input for sequencing was whole blood, taken in connection with sensitization to the hapten diphenylcyclopropenone (DPC). The clonotype was recovered from a man aged 40-55 years with alopecia areata. Some clones in this sample may be carry-over from other donors' samples. V usage is TRBV7-7 and J usage is TRBJ2-3, with 7 bases lining up with TRBD1. CDR3 DNA: TGTGCTAGCAGCGAGGGGGCTTCTACAGATACGCAGTATTTT. Translation gives CASSEGASTDTQYF.